This T cell receptor (beta chain) originates from a study of CD8 T cells in Susac syndrome. Bulk CD8+ and CD4+ cells came from magnetic negative isolation; CD8+ TEMRA by FACS. The CDR3 is made up of 14 amino acids. V was clipped by 6 bases and J by 9 bases, with 15 bases between them. Germline V lookup: CDR1 MDHEN, CDR2 SYDVKM. cDNA came from about 0.5 to 1 ug RNA primed by random hexamers. Amplification of TCR beta CDR3 used immunoSEQ multiplex PCR across 54 Vbeta and 13 Jbeta. TCRdb analysed the immunoSEQ multiplex PCR reads with MiXCR anew, one entry per CDR3 protein. In the table there are about 130,000 distinct CDR3 sequences, 90% to 95% of which are singletons.

This clonotype was obtained from a human donor with Susac syndrome. The sample consisted of CD8+ T cells from PBMCs. V usage is TRBV28 and J usage is TRBJ1-6; unclear D gene. CDR3 DNA sequence: TGTGCCAGCAGCGACCCCCAAGGCGGTTCACCCCTCCACTTT. Protein: CASSDPQGGSPLHF.